The rows below give T cell receptor beta chains drawn from one sample of a study of CD8 T cells in ankylosing spondylitis. MiXCR, applied by TCRdb to the 5' RACE reads, yields one record per CDR3 protein. The repertoire holds 250,000 or so distinct CDR3 sequences, with approximately 24% as singletons. The material sequenced was blood, either unsorted or a sorted T cell fraction (not recorded which). The receptors were gathered from a male donor with ankylosing spondylitis or in good health (not recorded which). CDR3s include the opening cysteine and the closing phenylalanine or tryptophan. Each record gives: D gene, J gene, V gene, clone size, CDR3 protein, CDR3 DNA. D genes are given only for firm matches. A clone size is listed for some rows: how often the clone was seen (once, few, many), or a class if it is expanded.

d_gene: TRBD2
j_gene: TRBJ2-1
v_gene: TRBV29-1
abundance: NA
CDR3aa: CSVSTGGLYNEQFF
CDR3nt: TGCAGCGTTAGCACGGGGGGGCTCTACAATGAGCAGTTCTTC

d_gene: NA
j_gene: TRBJ2-4
v_gene: TRBV10-2
abundance: many
CDR3aa: CASREGLGALAKNIQYF
CDR3nt: TGCGCCAGCAGGGAAGGTCTCGGGGCCCTAGCCAAAAACATTCAGTACTTC

d_gene: NA
j_gene: TRBJ2-3
v_gene: TRBV20-1
abundance: many
CDR3aa: CSAQRGGDTQYF
CDR3nt: TGCAGTGCTCAGAGGGGGGGAGATACGCAGTATTTT

d_gene: NA
j_gene: TRBJ2-6
v_gene: TRBV10-3
abundance: many
CDR3aa: CAISDAYSGANVLTF
CDR3nt: TGTGCCATCAGTGATGCGTACTCTGGGGCCAACGTCCTGACTTTC

d_gene: NA
j_gene: TRBJ1-1
v_gene: TRBV10-3
abundance: NA
CDR3aa: CAIRDSGEAFF
CDR3nt: TGTGCCATCAGGGACTCTGGAGAAGCTTTCTTT

d_gene: TRBD1
j_gene: TRBJ2-7
v_gene: TRBV15
abundance: NA
CDR3aa: CATSSGTGPISYEQYF
CDR3nt: TGTGCCACCAGCAGTGGGACAGGGCCTATTTCCTACGAGCAGTACTTC

d_gene: NA
j_gene: TRBJ2-1
v_gene: TRBV6-5
abundance: NA
CDR3aa: CASRGVYNEQFF
CDR3nt: TGTGCCAGCAGGGGCGTCTACAATGAGCAGTTCTTC

d_gene: NA
j_gene: TRBJ1-1
v_gene: TRBV7-3
abundance: many
CDR3aa: CASSLLRTDNTEAFF
CDR3nt: TGTGCCAGCAGCTTATTACGGACAGATAACACTGAAGCTTTCTTT

d_gene: TRBD1
j_gene: TRBJ2-7
v_gene: TRBV20-1
abundance: NA
CDR3aa: CSAGPGQVLWGGRLPTYEQYF
CDR3nt: TGCAGTGCTGGACCGGGACAGGTACTCTGGGGTGGTCGGCTCCCTACCTACGAGCAGTACTTC

d_gene: NA
j_gene: TRBJ2-7
v_gene: TRBV20-1
abundance: many
CDR3aa: CSVSASYEQYF
CDR3nt: TGCAGTGTCAGCGCCTCCTACGAGCAGTACTTC

d_gene: NA
j_gene: TRBJ2-3
v_gene: TRBV28
abundance: NA
CDR3aa: CASSPPSGGRDTQYF
CDR3nt: TGTGCCAGCAGTCCCCCTTCGGGGGGCAGAGATACGCAGTATTTT

d_gene: NA
j_gene: TRBJ2-3
v_gene: TRBV20-1
abundance: few
CDR3aa: CSASGSYFTDTQYF
CDR3nt: TGCAGTGCTAGTGGGAGCTATTTCACAGATACGCAGTATTTT

d_gene: TRBD2
j_gene: TRBJ2-1
v_gene: TRBV29-1
abundance: many
CDR3aa: CSVGVASGGLRANEQFF
CDR3nt: TGCAGCGTTGGGGTAGCTAGCGGGGGCCTACGGGCCAATGAGCAGTTCTTC

d_gene: TRBD1
j_gene: TRBJ2-5
v_gene: TRBV12-3/TRBV12-4
abundance: few
CDR3aa: CASSFSGGGATQYF
CDR3nt: TGTGCCAGCAGTTTCTCAGGGGGCGGGGCGACCCAGTACTTC

d_gene: TRBD2
j_gene: TRBJ2-1
v_gene: TRBV10-1
abundance: NA
CDR3aa: CASSGGTIYNEQFF
CDR3nt: TGCGCCAGCAGTGGGGGGACTATCTACAATGAGCAGTTCTTC

d_gene: TRBD1
j_gene: TRBJ2-5
v_gene: TRBV4-1
abundance: few
CDR3aa: CASSYDRVVETQYF
CDR3nt: TGCGCCAGCAGCTACGACAGGGTAGTAGAGACCCAGTACTTC

d_gene: NA
j_gene: TRBJ2-7
v_gene: TRBV20-1
abundance: NA
CDR3aa: CSANLRYPYEQYF
CDR3nt: TGCAGTGCTAATCTTAGGTACCCCTACGAGCAGTACTTC

d_gene: TRBD2
j_gene: TRBJ2-5
v_gene: TRBV30
abundance: NA
CDR3aa: CAWSGGGTTSRAQYF
CDR3nt: TGTGCCTGGAGTGGGGGAGGGACTACTTCTCGAGCCCAGTACTTC

d_gene: TRBD1
j_gene: TRBJ2-7
v_gene: TRBV3-1
abundance: many
CDR3aa: CASSQDRTGLREQYF
CDR3nt: TGTGCCAGCAGCCAAGATCGGACAGGGTTAAGGGAGCAGTACTTC

d_gene: TRBD2
j_gene: TRBJ2-2
v_gene: TRBV10-3
abundance: many
CDR3aa: CAIMPSGGSLNTGELFF
CDR3nt: TGTGCCATCATGCCTAGCGGGGGGTCTTTGAACACCGGGGAGCTGTTTTTT

d_gene: NA
j_gene: TRBJ1-4
v_gene: TRBV5-5
abundance: NA
CDR3aa: CASSLGPGQGGEKLFF
CDR3nt: TGTGCCAGCAGCTTGGGCCCAGGCCAGGGCGGTGAAAAACTGTTTTTT

d_gene: NA
j_gene: TRBJ2-1
v_gene: TRBV7-8
abundance: NA
CDR3aa: CASSLRGGPYNEQFF
CDR3nt: TGTGCCAGCAGCTTGCGAGGGGGGCCTTACAATGAGCAGTTCTTC

d_gene: NA
j_gene: TRBJ2-3
v_gene: TRBV7-8
abundance: NA
CDR3aa: CASSPNRQVISTDTQYF
CDR3nt: TGTGCCAGCAGCCCCAACCGACAGGTTATTAGCACAGATACGCAGTATTTT

d_gene: NA
j_gene: TRBJ2-3
v_gene: TRBV20-1
abundance: few
CDR3aa: CSARDGSWDTQYF
CDR3nt: TGCAGTGCTAGAGATGGGTCCTGGGATACGCAGTATTTT

d_gene: NA
j_gene: TRBJ2-5
v_gene: TRBV5-5
abundance: many
CDR3aa: CASSPPTYQETQYF
CDR3nt: TGTGCCAGCAGTCCTCCAACGTACCAAGAGACCCAGTACTTC

d_gene: NA
j_gene: TRBJ2-5
v_gene: TRBV20-1
abundance: many
CDR3aa: CSADRGGQETQYF
CDR3nt: TGCAGTGCTGACAGAGGGGGCCAAGAGACCCAGTACTTC

d_gene: NA
j_gene: TRBJ2-1
v_gene: TRBV7-2
abundance: many
CDR3aa: CASTPSGSEQFF
CDR3nt: TGTGCCAGCACTCCCTCAGGGAGCGAGCAGTTCTTC

d_gene: NA
j_gene: TRBJ2-3
v_gene: TRBV20-1
abundance: NA
CDR3aa: CSARGTVYDADTQYF
CDR3nt: TGCAGTGCTAGAGGGACAGTTTACGATGCAGATACGCAGTATTTT

d_gene: TRBD1
j_gene: TRBJ2-2
v_gene: TRBV10-3
abundance: few
CDR3aa: CASGQGANTGELFF
CDR3nt: TGTGCCAGCGGACAGGGCGCGAACACCGGGGAGCTGTTTTTT

d_gene: TRBD1
j_gene: TRBJ2-7
v_gene: TRBV6-1
abundance: few
CDR3aa: CASKIGTGASYEQYF
CDR3nt: TGTGCCAGCAAAATAGGGACAGGGGCTTCCTACGAGCAGTACTTC

d_gene: NA
j_gene: TRBJ1-1
v_gene: TRBV20-1
abundance: many
CDR3aa: CSARDLGGRNTEAFF
CDR3nt: TGCAGTGCTAGAGATCTGGGGGGGCGGAACACTGAAGCTTTCTTT

d_gene: NA
j_gene: TRBJ1-6
v_gene: TRBV6-1
abundance: once
CDR3aa: CASSLDRGDSLHF
CDR3nt: TGTGCCAGCAGTCTGGACCGGGGGGACTCCCTCCACTTT

d_gene: NA
j_gene: TRBJ1-6
v_gene: TRBV20-1
abundance: NA
CDR3aa: CSARNVAGSSYNSPLHF
CDR3nt: TGCAGTGCTAGAAATGTGGCAGGCAGCTCCTATAATTCACCCCTCCACTTT

d_gene: NA
j_gene: TRBJ2-7
v_gene: TRBV12-3/TRBV12-4
abundance: many
CDR3aa: CASSLEGVHEQYF
CDR3nt: TGTGCCAGCAGTTTGGAGGGGGTACACGAGCAGTACTTC

d_gene: TRBD1
j_gene: TRBJ1-6
v_gene: TRBV20-1
abundance: NA
CDR3aa: CSARDVRQGTYNSPLHF
CDR3nt: TGCAGTGCTAGAGATGTTCGACAGGGCACCTATAATTCACCCCTCCACTTT

d_gene: NA
j_gene: TRBJ2-7
v_gene: TRBV20-1
abundance: few
CDR3aa: CSASVTLWEQYF
CDR3nt: TGCAGTGCTAGCGTAACTCTATGGGAGCAGTACTTC

d_gene: NA
j_gene: TRBJ2-7
v_gene: TRBV29-1
abundance: NA
CDR3aa: CSVEADTREQYF
CDR3nt: TGCAGCGTTGAGGCGGACACGCGCGAGCAGTACTTC

d_gene: NA
j_gene: TRBJ2-3
v_gene: TRBV12-3/TRBV12-4
abundance: NA
CDR3aa: CASTQTPSRADTQYF
CDR3nt: TGTGCCAGCACCCAAACCCCCTCTCGGGCAGATACGCAGTATTTT

d_gene: TRBD2
j_gene: TRBJ2-7
v_gene: TRBV3-1
abundance: few
CDR3aa: CASSPRGGANEQYF
CDR3nt: TGTGCCAGCAGCCCCCGCGGGGGGGCAAACGAGCAGTACTTC

d_gene: NA
j_gene: TRBJ2-7
v_gene: TRBV7-9
abundance: NA
CDR3aa: CASSLGRLLGYDEQYF
CDR3nt: TGTGCCAGCAGCTTAGGTCGACTCCTGGGGTATGACGAGCAGTACTTC

d_gene: TRBD2
j_gene: TRBJ2-1
v_gene: TRBV2
abundance: once
CDR3aa: CASSESGGSSSYNEQFF
CDR3nt: TGTGCCAGCAGTGAGAGCGGGGGGTCGAGCTCCTACAATGAGCAGTTCTTC

d_gene: NA
j_gene: TRBJ2-3
v_gene: TRBV9
abundance: many
CDR3aa: CASSVVGQGAADTQYF
CDR3nt: TGTGCCAGCAGCGTAGTGGGGCAGGGTGCAGCAGATACGCAGTATTTT

d_gene: TRBD2
j_gene: TRBJ2-7
v_gene: TRBV2
abundance: many
CDR3aa: CASSDSFGLARSSYEQYF
CDR3nt: TGTGCCAGCAGCGACTCTTTCGGACTAGCGCGATCCTCCTACGAGCAGTACTTC

d_gene: NA
j_gene: TRBJ1-4
v_gene: TRBV20-1
abundance: NA
CDR3aa: CSARGLNGHDEKLFF
CDR3nt: TGCAGTGCTAGAGGCCTAAATGGACATGATGAAAAACTGTTTTTT

d_gene: NA
j_gene: TRBJ1-5
v_gene: TRBV6-1
abundance: few
CDR3aa: CASSIYGNQPQHF
CDR3nt: TGTGCCAGCAGTATCTACGGGAATCAGCCCCAGCATTTT

d_gene: NA
j_gene: TRBJ2-1
v_gene: TRBV5-1
abundance: many
CDR3aa: CASREAQSSYNEQFF
CDR3nt: TGCGCCAGCAGAGAGGCACAGAGCTCCTACAATGAGCAGTTCTTC

d_gene: TRBD2
j_gene: TRBJ2-3
v_gene: TRBV20-1
abundance: NA
CDR3aa: CSAQRGGRDTQYF
CDR3nt: TGCAGTGCACAGCGGGGGGGCCGGGATACGCAGTATTTT

d_gene: TRBD2
j_gene: TRBJ2-3
v_gene: TRBV20-1
abundance: NA
CDR3aa: CSARDLRTSGGDTDTQYF
CDR3nt: TGCAGTGCTAGAGATCTGCGGACTAGCGGGGGGGACACAGATACGCAGTATTTT

d_gene: NA
j_gene: TRBJ2-7
v_gene: TRBV27
abundance: few
CDR3aa: CASSLPGAYEQYF
CDR3nt: TGTGCCAGCAGTCTCCCCGGGGCCTACGAGCAGTACTTC